The 21 T cell receptor beta chains below all came from one sample that was sequenced in a study of T-cell reconstitution after alpha-beta-depleted transplantation in children. Unique molecular identifiers were used in preparing the TCRbeta library. MiXCR was run by TCRdb on the PCR reads, yielding one entry per CDR3 protein. The repertoire consists of 900,000 or so distinct CDR3 sequences, with roughly 15% occurring once and the leading ten covering approximately 5%. The sample was PBMCs, mostly from graft donor cells, taken 360 days after TCRalphabeta/CD19-depleted stem cell transplant. These receptors came from a male patient younger than 18 who had a stem cell transplant for acute lymphoblastic leukemia, so the T cells may come from the graft donor.

The rearrangement joins TRBV25-1 to TRBJ2-2; 12 nucleotides agree with TRBD2. Germline V gene data show CDR1 as MGHDK and CDR2 as SYGVNS. With V trimmed by 0 bases and J by 5 bases, 7 bases remained unmatched. This CDR3 spans 18 amino acids. The CDR3 region has the DNA TGTGCCAGCAGTGAATATAAAAATCTAGCGGGAGGGACCGGGGAGCTGTTTTTT. This translates into CASSEYKNLAGGTGELFF.

J is TRBJ2-3 and V is TRBV18; 9 positions agree with TRBD2. The trim removed 2 bases at V and 4 bases at J, leaving 4 bases unmatched. CDR1 and CDR2 (germline): KGHSH, LQKENI. The CDR3 is 15 residues long. CDR3 amino acids: CASSPRKREADTQYF. The CDR3 DNA sequence: TGTGCCAGCTCACCAAGGAAGCGGGAGGCAGATACGCAGTATTTT.

The chain links TRBV15 to TRBJ1-6; unclear D gene. The V gene's germline CDR1 is LNHNV and CDR2 YYDKDF (reference sequence). This CDR3 is built from 18 residues. V lost 0 bases to trimming and J lost 1 base, with 13 bases between them. CDR3 in DNA: TGTGCCACCAGCAGAGATATGGGGAGGAGGTCCTATAATTCACCCCTCCACTTT. This translates into CATSRDMGRRSYNSPLHF.

This clonotype has ten or more counts. The chain is built from TRBV5-1 and TRBJ2-7, with 7 bases aligning to TRBD1. The CDR3 is made up of 18 amino acids. V lost 1 base and J lost 0; bases outside the gene matches: 13. Per germline, CDR1 SGHRS and CDR2 YFSETQ. The CDR3 protein is CASSLKFTGTVFSYEQYF. In nucleotides, the CDR3 is TGCGCCAGCAGCTTGAAATTCACCGGGACAGTCTTCTCCTACGAGCAGTACTTC.

The chain uses TRBV24-1 and TRBJ2-1; maybe TRBD2 (6 bases). Trimming left V 6 bases short and J 0 bases short, with 17 bases between. Germline loops: CDR1 KGHDR, CDR2 SFDVKD. This CDR3 is 17 amino acids long. DNA of the CDR3: TGTGCCACCAGTCCAGGTTCCCTTAGCGGCTCCTACAATGAGCAGTTCTTC. Translated: CATSPGSLSGSYNEQFF.

This clonotype was seen many times. V is TRBV29-1 and J is TRBJ1-1; unclear D gene. The CDR3 runs 12 residues. Germline CDR1 reads SQVTM; CDR2 reads ANQGSEA. V was clipped by 4 bases and J by 1 base, with 7 bases between them. The CDR3 is CSVGKRNTEAFF. The CDR3 DNA sequence: TGCAGCGTTGGGAAAAGGAACACTGAAGCTTTCTTT.

This clonotype occurred a few times. The V and J genes are TRBV25-1 and TRBJ1-1, with TRBD1 as a possible D gene (5 bases). Germline V gives CDR1 MGHDK, CDR2 SYGVNS. This CDR3 spans 13 amino acids. Trimming stripped 3 bases from V and 8 bases from J, with 13 bases between. The CDR3 DNA sequence: TGTGCCAGCAGTGACAATCGGAGGGACGAAGCTTTCTTT. It yields the protein CASSDNRRDEAFF.

This clonotype has ten or more counts. The chain carries TRBV24-1 and TRBJ2-3; 13 nucleotides line up with TRBD2. CDR3 size: 18 residues. V trimming: 4 bases; J trimming: 0 bases; junction bases outside the gene matches: 6. The germline V gene has CDR1 KGHDR and CDR2 SFDVKD. The CDR3 DNA follows: TGTGCCACCAGTGAACCGGGACTAGCGGGGTTGAGCACAGATACGCAGTATTTT. This codes for CATSEPGLAGLSTDTQYF.

The chain is built from TRBV5-1 and TRBJ2-1; 8 nucleotides agree with TRBD2. The CDR3 contains 15 residues. Germline V gene sequence: CDR1 SGHRS, CDR2 YFSETQ. Trimming cost V 0 bases and J 8 bases; bases outside gene matches: 7. DNA for the CDR3: TGCGCCAGCAGCTTGGCCAATAGCGGGACCCATGAGCAGTTCTTC. Its translation: CASSLANSGTHEQFF.

This clonotype appeared a few times. This rearrangement joins TRBV5-1 to TRBJ2-7; D remains ambiguous. The germline gives CDR1 SGHRS, CDR2 YFSETQ. V gave up 1 base and J gave up 2 bases, with 10 bases separating them. The CDR3 runs to 14 residues. Here the CDR3 reads CASSLRTQAYEQYF. The CDR3 nucleotides read TGCGCCAGCAGCTTGCGGACCCAAGCCTACGAGCAGTACTTC. Full variable domain (rest looked up from reference TRBV5-1 and TRBJ2-7): KAGVTQTPRYLIKTRGQQVTLSCSPISGHRSVSWYQQTPGQGLQFLFEYFSETQRNKGNFPGRFSGRQFSNSRSEMNVSTLELGDSALYLCASSLRTQAYEQYFGPGTRLTVT.

There are a few counts of this clonotype. The rearrangement links TRBV18 to TRBJ2-5; 8 positions match TRBD2. CDR3 length equals 15 residues. With V trimmed by 4 bases and J by 0 bases, 4 bases remained unmatched. Germline values: CDR1 KGHSH, CDR2 LQKENI. The CDR3: CASSRWRGDQETQYF. In DNA, the CDR3 is TGTGCCAGCTCACGATGGCGGGGGGACCAAGAGACCCAGTACTTC.

This chain connects TRBV11-2 to TRBJ2-7; no firm D call. V gave up 0 bases and J gave up 4 bases, with 10 bases separating them. The CDR3 is 14 amino acids. CDR1 and CDR2 (germline): SGHAT, FQNNGV. CDR3 DNA sequence: TGTGCCAGCAGCTTAGATGGGCTGCTTTACGAGCAGTACTTC. It encodes CASSLDGLLYEQYF.

This clonotype has more than one count but fewer than ten. The V and J genes are TRBV20-1 and TRBJ1-1; TRBD1 aligns across 10 bases. The ends lost 6 bases at V and 2 bases at J; junction bases unmatched: 3. Germline-derived CDR1 and CDR2 are DFQATT and SNEGSKA (reference sequence). The CDR3 consists of 13 residues. The CDR3 sequence is CSAGDRGNTEAFF. CDR3 DNA sequence: TGCAGTGCGGGGGACAGGGGCAACACTGAAGCTTTCTTT.

This clonotype was counted between two and nine times. The chain carries TRBV10-1 and TRBJ2-1; D gene uncertain. Trimming removed 2 bases from V and 0 bases from J, with 8 bases in between. This CDR3 region has 15 residues. Looked up from germline, CDR1 is WNHNN and CDR2 is SYGVQD (reference sequence). CDR3 region: CASSETVSSYNEQFF. Written as DNA, the CDR3 is TGCGCCAGCAGTGAGACCGTGAGCTCCTACAATGAGCAGTTCTTC.

This clonotype has a handful of counts. The chain joins TRBV7-2 to TRBJ2-5; the match to TRBD2 covers 8 bases. CDR3 size: 18 residues. The germline CDR1 and CDR2 sequences are SGHTA and FQGNSA. V shed 0 bases, J shed 3 bases, and the junction held 12 bases outside the gene matches. For the CDR3, the DNA is TGTGCCAGCAGCTTAGCGCGGCTACGGACTAGCTTTGAAGAGACCCAGTACTTC. As protein: CASSLARLRTSFEETQYF. The entire variable domain, with the rest obtained from reference TRBV7-2 and TRBJ2-5, is as follows: GAGVSQSPSNKVTEKGKDVELRCDPISGHTALYWYRQSLGQGLEFLIYFQGNSAPDKSGLPSDRFSAERTGGSVSTLTIQRTQQEDSAVYLCASSLARLRTSFEETQYFGPGTRLLVL.

This chain joins TRBV5-1 and TRBJ1-5, with D tentatively TRBD1 (6 bases). The V gene lost 0 bases and the J gene lost 7 bases, with 17 bases spanning the gap. This CDR3 comprises 16 residues. The germline V gene encodes CDR1 SGHRS and CDR2 YFSETQ. The CDR3 DNA sequence: TGCGCCAGCAGCTTGGGGCCAACAGGGACTAACCAGCCCCAGCATTTT. As protein: CASSLGPTGTNQPQHF.

The chain links TRBV7-9 to TRBJ2-1; 11 bases line up with TRBD2. Germline-derived CDR1 and CDR2 are SEHNR and FQNEAQ (reference sequence). The CDR3 contains 15 residues. With 5 bases clipped from V and 7 bases from J, the junction kept 7 bases outside the gene matches. The CDR3 spells CASSELAGVGNEQFF. In DNA, the CDR3 is TGTGCCAGCAGCGAACTAGCGGGAGTCGGGAATGAGCAGTTCTTC.

This chain links TRBV5-1 with TRBJ2-3, with 14 nucleotides matching TRBD2. Germline CDR1 SGHRS, CDR2 YFSETQ. The ends lost 0 bases at V and 6 bases at J; junction bases unmatched: 3. The CDR3 totals 16 residues. CDR3 in amino acids: CASSLGLAGGEDTQYF. The DNA for the CDR3 is TGCGCCAGCAGCTTGGGACTAGCGGGAGGGGAGGATACGCAGTATTTT.

The J gene is TRBJ2-3, the V gene TRBV5-1, with 10 nucleotides matching TRBD1. V was clipped by 5 bases and J by 3 bases; unmatched bases: 9. From germline, CDR1 is SGHRS and CDR2 YFSETQ. The CDR3 loop spans 16 amino acids. CDR3 coding DNA: TGCGCCAGCAGACCGACGGGACAGGGGTTAACAGATACGCAGTATTTT. Its translation is CASRPTGQGLTDTQYF.

This clonotype was observed a handful of times. This rearrangement joins TRBV20-1 to TRBJ1-3; 7 bases map to TRBD1. The V gene end was trimmed by 7 bases and the J gene end by 2 bases; junction bases not matched to a gene: 2. The CDR3 is 12 amino acids. Germline loops: CDR1 DFQATT, CDR2 SNEGSKA (reference sequence). CDR3 residues: CSGTGAGNTIYF. The CDR3 region has the DNA TGCAGTGGTACAGGGGCTGGAAACACCATATATTTT.

In this sample, this clonotype turned up a few times. The gene calls are TRBV7-6 and TRBJ2-1, with a possible D match to TRBD1 (6 bases). V shed 5 bases and J shed 1 base, with 18 bases lying between them. The CDR3 contains 17 residues. From germline, CDR1 is SGHVS and CDR2 FNYEAQ. Here the CDR3 DNA reads TGTGCCAGCAGCCTAGGGGAACAGGGTATGTCCTACAATGAGCAGTTCTTC. The encoded protein is CASSLGEQGMSYNEQFF.